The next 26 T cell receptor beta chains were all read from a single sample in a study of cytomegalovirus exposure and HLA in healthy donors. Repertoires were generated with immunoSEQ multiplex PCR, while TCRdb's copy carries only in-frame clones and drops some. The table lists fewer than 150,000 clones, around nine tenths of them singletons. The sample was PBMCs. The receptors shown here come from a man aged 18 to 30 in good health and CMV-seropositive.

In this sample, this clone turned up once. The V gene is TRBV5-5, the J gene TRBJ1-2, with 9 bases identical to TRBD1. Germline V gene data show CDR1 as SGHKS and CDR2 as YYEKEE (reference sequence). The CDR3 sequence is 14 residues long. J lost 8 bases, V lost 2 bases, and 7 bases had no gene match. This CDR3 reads CASSFTGGPIGYTF. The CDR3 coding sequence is TGTGCCAGCAGCTTTACAGGGGGCCCAATCGGCTACACCTTC.

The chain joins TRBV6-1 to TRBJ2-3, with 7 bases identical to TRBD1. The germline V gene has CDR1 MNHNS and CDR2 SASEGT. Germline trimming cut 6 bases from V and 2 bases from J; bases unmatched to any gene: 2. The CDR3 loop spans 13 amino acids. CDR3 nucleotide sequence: TGTGCCAGCAGGACAGGGTACACAGATACGCAGTATTTT. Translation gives CASRTGYTDTQYF.

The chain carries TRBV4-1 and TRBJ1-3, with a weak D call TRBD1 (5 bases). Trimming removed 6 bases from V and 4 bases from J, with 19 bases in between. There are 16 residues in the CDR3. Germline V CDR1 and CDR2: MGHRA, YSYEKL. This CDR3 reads CASSPQVIVGGNTIYF. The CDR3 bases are TGCGCCAGCAGTCCACAGGTTATTGTCGGCGGAAACACCATATATTTT.

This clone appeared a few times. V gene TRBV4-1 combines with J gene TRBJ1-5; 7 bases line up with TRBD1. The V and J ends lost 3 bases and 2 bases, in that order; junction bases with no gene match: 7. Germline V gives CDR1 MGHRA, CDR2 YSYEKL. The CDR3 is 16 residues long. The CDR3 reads CASSHTGVMGNQPQHF. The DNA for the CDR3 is TGCGCCAGCAGCCATACAGGGGTAATGGGCAATCAGCCCCAGCATTTT.

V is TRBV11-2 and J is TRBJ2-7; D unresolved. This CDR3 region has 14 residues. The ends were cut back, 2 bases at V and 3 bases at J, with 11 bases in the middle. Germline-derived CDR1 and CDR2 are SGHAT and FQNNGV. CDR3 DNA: TGTGCCAGCAGCTTAACTCGCGGAGTCTACGAGCAGTACTTC. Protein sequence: CASSLTRGVYEQYF.

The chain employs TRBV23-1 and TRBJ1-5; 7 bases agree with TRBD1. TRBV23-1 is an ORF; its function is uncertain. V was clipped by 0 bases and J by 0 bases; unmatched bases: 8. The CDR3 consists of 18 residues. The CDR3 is CASSQSNGTEYSNQPQHF. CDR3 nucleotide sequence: TGCGCCAGCAGTCAATCGAATGGGACAGAGTATAGCAATCAGCCCCAGCATTTT.

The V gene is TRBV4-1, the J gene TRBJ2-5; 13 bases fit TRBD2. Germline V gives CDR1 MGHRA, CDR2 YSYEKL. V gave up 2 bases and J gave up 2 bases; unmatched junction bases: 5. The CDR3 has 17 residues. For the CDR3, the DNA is TGCGCCAGCAGCCAATCCCCGGGACTAGCGGGGCAAGAGACCCAGTACTTC. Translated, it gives CASSQSPGLAGQETQYF.

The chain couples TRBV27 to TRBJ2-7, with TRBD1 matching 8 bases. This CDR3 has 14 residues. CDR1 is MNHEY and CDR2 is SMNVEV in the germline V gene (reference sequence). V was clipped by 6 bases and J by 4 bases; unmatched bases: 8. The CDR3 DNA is TGTGCCAGCAGCTTCCAGGGGGCTGGGTACGAGCAGTACTTC. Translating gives CASSFQGAGYEQYF.

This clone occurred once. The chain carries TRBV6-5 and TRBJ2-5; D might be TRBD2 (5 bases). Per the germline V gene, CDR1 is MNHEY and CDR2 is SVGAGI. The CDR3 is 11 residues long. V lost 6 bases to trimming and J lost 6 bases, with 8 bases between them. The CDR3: CASRDSKTQYF. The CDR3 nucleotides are TGTGCCAGCAGGGACTCGAAGACCCAGTACTTC.

The CDR3 nucleotides read TGTGCCAGCAGCCAAGGAGTTAGGGGCAGCTCCTATAATTCACCCCTCCACTTT. It translates to CASSQGVRGSSYNSPLHF. V gene TRBV14 combines with J gene TRBJ1-6; maybe TRBD1 (5 bases). CDR1 and CDR2 from the germline V gene are SGHDN and FVKESK. Trimming shortened V by 1 base and J by 0 bases, and 13 bases separated the two germline ends. There are 18 residues in the CDR3.

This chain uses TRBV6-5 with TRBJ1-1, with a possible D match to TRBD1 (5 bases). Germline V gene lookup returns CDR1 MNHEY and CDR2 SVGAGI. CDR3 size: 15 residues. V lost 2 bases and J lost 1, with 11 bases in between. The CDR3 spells CASSYGDSPNTEAFF. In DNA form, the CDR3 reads TGTGCCAGCAGTTACGGAGACAGTCCGAACACTGAAGCTTTCTTT.

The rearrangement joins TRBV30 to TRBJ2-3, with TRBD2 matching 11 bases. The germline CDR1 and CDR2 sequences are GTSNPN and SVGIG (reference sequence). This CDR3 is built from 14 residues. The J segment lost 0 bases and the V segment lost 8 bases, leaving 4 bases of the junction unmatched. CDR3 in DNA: TGTGCCCGGGGACTAGCGGATAGCACAGATACGCAGTATTTT. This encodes CARGLADSTDTQYF.

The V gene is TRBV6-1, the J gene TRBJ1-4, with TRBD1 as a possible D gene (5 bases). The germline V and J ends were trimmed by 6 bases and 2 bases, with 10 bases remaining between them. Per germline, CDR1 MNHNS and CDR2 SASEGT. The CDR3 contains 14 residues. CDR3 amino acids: CASRIPGTNEKLFF. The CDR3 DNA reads TGTGCCAGCAGGATCCCAGGGACTAATGAAAAACTGTTTTTT.

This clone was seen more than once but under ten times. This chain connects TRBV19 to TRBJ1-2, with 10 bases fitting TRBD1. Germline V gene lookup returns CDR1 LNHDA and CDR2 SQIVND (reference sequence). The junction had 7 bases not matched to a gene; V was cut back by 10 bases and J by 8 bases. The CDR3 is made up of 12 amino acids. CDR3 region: CATGDRGGGYTF. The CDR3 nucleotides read TGTGCCACCGGGGACAGGGGCGGAGGCTACACCTTC.

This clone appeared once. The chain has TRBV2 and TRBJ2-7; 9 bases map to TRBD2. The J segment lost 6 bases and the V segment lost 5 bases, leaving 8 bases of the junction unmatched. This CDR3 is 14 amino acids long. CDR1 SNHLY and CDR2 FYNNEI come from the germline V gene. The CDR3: CASSSVAGVPEQYF. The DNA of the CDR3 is TGTGCCAGCAGTTCCGTAGCGGGAGTTCCCGAGCAGTACTTC.

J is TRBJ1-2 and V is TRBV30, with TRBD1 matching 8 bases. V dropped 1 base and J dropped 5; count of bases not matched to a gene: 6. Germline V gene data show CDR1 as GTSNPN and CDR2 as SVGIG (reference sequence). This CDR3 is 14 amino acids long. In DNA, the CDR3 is TGTGCCTGGAGTGAGGGGACAGGCGGGTATGGCTACACCTTC. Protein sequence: CAWSEGTGGYGYTF.

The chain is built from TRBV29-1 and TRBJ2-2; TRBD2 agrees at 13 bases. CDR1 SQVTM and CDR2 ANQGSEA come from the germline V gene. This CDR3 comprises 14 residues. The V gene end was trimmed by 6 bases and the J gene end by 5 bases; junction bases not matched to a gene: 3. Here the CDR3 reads CSVGLAGVTGELFF. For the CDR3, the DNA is TGCAGCGTAGGACTAGCGGGAGTAACCGGGGAGCTGTTTTTT.

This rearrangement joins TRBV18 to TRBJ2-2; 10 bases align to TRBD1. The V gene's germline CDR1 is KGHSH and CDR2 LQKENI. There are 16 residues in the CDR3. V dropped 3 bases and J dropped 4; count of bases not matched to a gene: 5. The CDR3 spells CASSPWDRGFTGELFF. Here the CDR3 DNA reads TGTGCCAGCTCACCTTGGGACAGGGGCTTCACCGGGGAGCTGTTTTTT.

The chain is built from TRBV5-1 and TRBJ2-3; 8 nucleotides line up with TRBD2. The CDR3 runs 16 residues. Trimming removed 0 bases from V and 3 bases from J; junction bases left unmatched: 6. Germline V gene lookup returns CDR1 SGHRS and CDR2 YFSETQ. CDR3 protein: CASSLARGTSTDTQYF. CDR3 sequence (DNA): TGCGCCAGCAGCTTGGCCCGGGGGACTAGTACAGATACGCAGTATTTT.

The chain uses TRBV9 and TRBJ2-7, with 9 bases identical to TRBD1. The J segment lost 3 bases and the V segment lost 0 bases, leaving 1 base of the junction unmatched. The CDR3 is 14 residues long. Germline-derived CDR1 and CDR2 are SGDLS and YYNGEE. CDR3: CASSVGGQGYEQYF. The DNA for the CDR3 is TGTGCCAGCAGCGTAGGGGGACAGGGCTACGAGCAGTACTTC.

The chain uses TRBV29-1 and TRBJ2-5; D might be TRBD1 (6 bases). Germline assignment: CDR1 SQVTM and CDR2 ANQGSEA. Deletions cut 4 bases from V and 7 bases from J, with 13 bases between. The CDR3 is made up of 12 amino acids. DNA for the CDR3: TGCAGCGTTGGGCAGGGGCTAGGGACCCAGTACTTC. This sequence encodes CSVGQGLGTQYF.

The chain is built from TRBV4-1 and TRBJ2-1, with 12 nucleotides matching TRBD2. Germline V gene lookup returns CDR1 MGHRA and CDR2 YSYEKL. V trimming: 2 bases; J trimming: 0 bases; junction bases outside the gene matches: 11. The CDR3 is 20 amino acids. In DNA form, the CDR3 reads TGCGCCAGCAGCCAAAAGGGGCTAGCGGGAGGGCCCCACTCCTACAATGAGCAGTTCTTC. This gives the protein CASSQKGLAGGPHSYNEQFF.

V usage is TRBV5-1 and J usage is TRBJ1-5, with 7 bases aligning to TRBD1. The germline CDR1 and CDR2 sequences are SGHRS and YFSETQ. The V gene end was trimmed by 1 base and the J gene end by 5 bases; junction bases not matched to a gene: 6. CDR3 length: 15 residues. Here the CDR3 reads CASSLRRTGDQPQHF. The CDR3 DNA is TGCGCCAGCAGCTTGCGGAGGACAGGAGATCAGCCCCAGCATTTT.

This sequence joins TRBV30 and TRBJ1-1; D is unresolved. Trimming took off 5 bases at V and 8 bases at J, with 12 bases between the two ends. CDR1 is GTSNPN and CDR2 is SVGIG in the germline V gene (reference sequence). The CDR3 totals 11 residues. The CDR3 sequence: CAWQEVLEAFF. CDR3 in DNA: TGTGCCTGGCAGGAGGTGTTGGAAGCTTTCTTT.

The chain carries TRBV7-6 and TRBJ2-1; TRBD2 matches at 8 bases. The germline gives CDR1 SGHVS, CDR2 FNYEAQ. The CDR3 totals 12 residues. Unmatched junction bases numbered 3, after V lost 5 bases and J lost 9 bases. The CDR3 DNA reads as TGTGCCAGCAGCGTCGGGAGGGGTGAGCAGTTCTTC. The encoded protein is CASSVGRGEQFF. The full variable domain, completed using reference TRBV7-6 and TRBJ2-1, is GAGVSQSPRYKVTKRGQDVALRCDPISGHVSLYWYRQALGQGPEFLTYFNYEAQQDKSGLPNDRFSAERPEGSISTLTIQRTEQRDSAMYRCASSVGRGEQFFGPGTRLTVL.

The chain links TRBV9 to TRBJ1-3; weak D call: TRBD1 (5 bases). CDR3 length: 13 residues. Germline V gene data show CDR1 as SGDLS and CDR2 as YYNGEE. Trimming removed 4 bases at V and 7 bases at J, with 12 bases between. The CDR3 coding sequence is TGTGCCAGCAGCTTGACAGATTTGAACACCATATATTTT. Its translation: CASSLTDLNTIYF.